These 20 T cell receptor beta chains were all obtained from the same sample, sequenced in a study of CD8 T cells in ankylosing spondylitis. Their recognized antigens are unknown. MiXCR was run by TCRdb on the 5' RACE reads, yielding one entry per CDR3 protein. The repertoire includes some 700,000 distinct CDR3 sequences, 15% to 20% of them detected once, and over 15% sits in the top ten. The study's findings and limits: Made up of eight highly homologous variants, a TCR beta motif appeared characteristic of ankylosing spondylitis blood.

The sequenced sample consisted of blood, either unsorted or a sorted T cell fraction (not recorded which). The source is a male donor with ankylosing spondylitis.

This clonotype was seen a few times. The genes are TRBV6-5 and TRBJ2-7, with 7 bases that match TRBD1. The germline V gene encodes CDR1 MNHEY and CDR2 SVGAGI. J lost 0 bases, V lost 0 bases, and 5 bases had no gene match. This CDR3 region has 16 residues. CDR3 nucleotides: TGTGCCAGCAGTTACTCGGAGACAGGGAACTCCTACGAGCAGTACTTC. It is translated as CASSYSETGNSYEQYF.

The V gene is TRBV7-2, the J gene TRBJ1-2, with D hard to call. CDR3 size: 13 residues. Per germline, CDR1 SGHTA and CDR2 FQGNSA. V lost 2 bases, J lost 3 bases, and 7 bases lay in between. DNA of the CDR3: TGTGCCAGCAGCTTACCCAGAGACTATGGCTACACCTTC. Residues: CASSLPRDYGYTF.

This clonotype was found once. This chain links TRBV30 with TRBJ2-2, with D perhaps matching TRBD2 (6 bases). The CDR3 runs 12 residues. Trimming shortened V by 8 bases and J by 2 bases, and 9 bases separated the two germline ends. The germline CDR1 and CDR2 sequences are GTSNPN and SVGIG (reference sequence). This CDR3 is CAGTDNTGELFF. The CDR3 DNA is TGTGCCGGGACTGACAACACCGGGGAGCTGTTTTTT.

This clonotype turned up a few times. V gene TRBV20-1 combines with J gene TRBJ2-5; TRBD1 aligns across 9 bases. From germline, CDR1 is DFQATT and CDR2 SNEGSKA (reference sequence). Germline trimming cut 6 bases from V and 5 bases from J; bases unmatched to any gene: 4. The CDR3 has 12 residues. CDR3 region: CSAWTGAETQYF. In DNA, the CDR3 is TGCAGTGCCTGGACAGGGGCCGAGACCCAGTACTTC.

The CDR3 loop reads CSAESGRQGDYEQYF. CDR3 bases: TGCAGTGCGGAATCCGGCAGGCAGGGAGACTACGAGCAGTACTTC. The chain couples TRBV20-1 to TRBJ2-7, with D perhaps assigned TRBD1 or TRBD2 (5 bases each). Germline V gives CDR1 DFQATT, CDR2 SNEGSKA (reference sequence). The CDR3 covers 15 residues. With 6 bases removed from V and 3 bases from J, the gap between germline ends came to 21 bases.

This clonotype was recorded a few times. The V and J genes are TRBV18 and TRBJ2-1, with D possibly TRBD2 on 6 matching bases. The V gene lost 6 bases and the J gene lost 6 bases, with 15 bases spanning the gap. The CDR3 loop spans 14 amino acids. The germline V gene encodes CDR1 KGHSH and CDR2 LQKENI. The CDR3 spells CASSPRGYGNEQFF. The CDR3 bases are TGTGCCAGCTCCCCCCGGGGGTACGGCAATGAGCAGTTCTTC.

There are a few counts of this clonotype. The V gene is TRBV10-3, the J gene TRBJ2-7; D uncertain. CDR3 length: 14 residues. The ends were cut back, 0 bases at V and 3 bases at J, with 9 bases in the middle. Germline lookup yields CDR1 ENHRY and CDR2 SYGVKD. For the CDR3, the DNA is TGTGCCATCAGTGAGTCGTATAGTAACTACGAGCAGTACTTC. Its protein product is CAISESYSNYEQYF.

This clonotype has a handful of counts. V is TRBV7-8 and J is TRBJ1-1; maybe TRBD1 (6 bases). There are 15 residues in the CDR3. Looked up from germline, CDR1 is SGHVS and CDR2 is FQNEAQ. Deletions cut 1 base from V and 2 bases from J, with 11 bases between. DNA for the CDR3: TGTGCCAGCAGCTTAGAGGGAGGGGGAAACACTGAAGCTTTCTTT. Residues: CASSLEGGGNTEAFF.

Only a few counts were recorded for this clonotype. The chain carries TRBV20-1 and TRBJ1-5, with unresolved D. The CDR3 length is 13 residues. Per germline, CDR1 DFQATT and CDR2 SNEGSKA (reference sequence). V was clipped by 6 bases and J by 0 bases, with 9 bases between them. The CDR3 region is CSAQDYSNQPQHF. The CDR3 DNA follows: TGCAGTGCCCAGGACTATAGCAATCAGCCCCAGCATTTT.

In its sample, this clonotype was seen a few times. The chain employs TRBV3-1 and TRBJ2-7; TRBD2 is a possible D gene (5 bases). Germline V CDR1 and CDR2: LGHDT, YNNKEL (reference sequence). This CDR3 is built from 14 residues. Trimming stripped 1 base from V and 5 bases from J, with 12 bases between. CDR3: CASSQASGSHEQYF. The CDR3, as DNA: TGTGCCAGCAGCCAAGCGTCGGGGTCCCACGAGCAGTACTTC.

This clonotype was detected a few times. The chain carries TRBV7-9 and TRBJ2-7, with 8 bases fitting TRBD1. The ends lost 5 bases at V and 3 bases at J; junction bases unmatched: 12. The CDR3 has 16 amino acids. The germline CDR1 and CDR2 sequences are SEHNR and FQNEAQ (reference sequence). CDR3: CASSPETGELGYEQYF. The CDR3 DNA sequence: TGTGCCAGCAGCCCAGAGACAGGGGAGCTGGGCTACGAGCAGTACTTC. Full variable domain (missing parts from reference TRBV7-9 and TRBJ2-7): DTGVSQNPRHKITKRGQNVTFRCDPISEHNRLYWYRQTLGQGPEFLTYFQNEAQLEKSRLLSDRFSAERPKGSFSTLEIQRTEQGDSAMYLCASSPETGELGYEQYFGPGTRLTVT.

J is TRBJ2-7 and V is TRBV11-2, with unresolved D. There are 14 residues in the CDR3. Trimming removed 4 bases from V and 0 bases from J, with 10 bases in between. In germline, CDR1 is SGHAT, CDR2 FQNNGV. The CDR3 nucleotides read TGTGCCAGCAGCTCGGGCTGGGACTCCTACGAGCAGTACTTC. Translated: CASSSGWDSYEQYF.

This clonotype has only a few counts. V and J are TRBV24-1 and TRBJ2-2, with D perhaps TRBD1 or TRBD2 (5 bases each). Germline assignment: CDR1 KGHDR and CDR2 SFDVKD. V was shortened by 7 bases and J by 1 base, with 12 bases between the two germline ends. CDR3 length: 15 amino acids. CDR3 sequence (DNA): TGTGCCACCAGACCGGGACGGGAGAACACCGGGGAGCTGTTTTTT. Protein product: CATRPGRENTGELFF.

This chain uses TRBV4-1 with TRBJ2-7, with no clear D. Trimming left V 4 bases short and J 0 bases short, with 16 bases between. This CDR3 has 16 amino acids. Germline V gene lookup returns CDR1 MGHRA and CDR2 YSYEKL. CDR3 nucleotides: TGCGCCAGCAGCCCCCTAGAGAAGGAGAGCTCCTACGAGCAGTACTTC. The encoded protein is CASSPLEKESSYEQYF.

This clonotype was observed a handful of times. The chain is built from TRBV12-3 or TRBV12-4 and TRBJ1-2, with D uncertain. The CDR3 spans 14 residues. Trimming pared 0 bases from V and 4 bases from J, leaving 9 bases between. The DNA of the CDR3 is TGTGCCAGCAGTTTAGCCGGGAGTACCTATGGCTACACCTTC. Encoded protein: CASSLAGSTYGYTF.

This clonotype showed up many times. The V and J genes are TRBV18 and TRBJ1-2; D possibly corresponds to TRBD1 (6 bases). The CDR3 totals 15 residues. Germline V gene sequence: CDR1 KGHSH, CDR2 LQKENI. Trimming stripped 2 bases from V and 6 bases from J, with 16 bases between. This CDR3 reads CASSPNQGRQDGYTF. CDR3 nucleotides: TGTGCCAGCTCACCAAACCAGGGGAGACAAGATGGCTACACCTTC.

This clonotype was seen at least ten times. The chain is built from TRBV28 and TRBJ1-5, with D uncertain. Germline CDR1 is MDHEN and CDR2 is SYDVKM. The CDR3 is 14 residues long. Trimming shortened V by 3 bases and J by 1 base, and 7 bases separated the two germline ends. The CDR3 here is CASSFGMSNQPQHF. In DNA, the CDR3 is TGTGCCAGCAGTTTTGGCATGAGCAATCAGCCCCAGCATTTT.

The chain joins TRBV15 to TRBJ2-7; 10 bases are shared with TRBD2. This CDR3 is 16 amino acids long. In germline, CDR1 is LNHNV, CDR2 YYDKDF (reference sequence). V lost 0 bases and J lost 7; bases outside the gene matches: 9. CDR3 in amino acids: CATSREASGLAYEQYF. CDR3 sequence (DNA): TGTGCCACCAGCAGAGAAGCCTCGGGACTAGCGTATGAGCAGTACTTC.

This clonotype turned up a few times. The V gene is TRBV29-1, the J gene TRBJ2-5, with D perhaps TRBD2 (8 bases). CDR1 and CDR2 from the germline V gene are SQVTM and ANQGSEA. The V end lost 5 bases, the J end lost 2 bases, and 15 bases lay between the germline ends. The CDR3 length is 14 residues. The CDR3 DNA reads TGCAGCGTTTCCGGGAGGGACAGACAAGAGACCCAGTACTTC. Residues: CSVSGRDRQETQYF.

V and J are TRBV6-1 and TRBJ2-7, with D uncertain. V lost 8 bases and J lost 6, with 17 bases in between. Germline V gives CDR1 MNHNS, CDR2 SASEGT. This CDR3 has 13 amino acids. CDR3 nucleotide sequence: TGTGCCAGCGGCTTCTTGTTCCCCTCCGAGCAGTACTTC. It is translated as CASGFLFPSEQYF.